This section outlines one T cell receptor (beta chain) sequence together with its context. Its target is unknown. The data stem from a study of neoadjuvant nivolumab and ipilimumab in lung cancer. Sequenced by immunoSEQ multiplex PCR; TCRdb stores in-frame clones only, minus some. This table holds about 26,000 clones, 75% to 85% found once. V was clipped by 3 bases and J by 2 bases, with 13 bases between them. The CDR3 consists of 15 residues. Germline values: CDR1 SGHDT, CDR2 YYEEEE. Findings and caveats of the study: TCR sequencing covered a small number of samples. TCR clonality did not significantly correlate with pathologic tumor regression.

Sequences were derived from tumor tissue, sampled after neoadjuvant nivolumab, alone or with ipilimumab, at or shortly before surgery. V and J are TRBV5-6 and TRBJ2-3, with D possibly being TRBD2 (6 bases). The receptor was derived from an adult with non-small cell lung cancer. CDR3: CASSSGGGTTDTQYF. The CDR3, as DNA: TGTGCCAGCAGCTCCGGAGGCGGGACCACAGATACGCAGTATTTT.